Below, 15 T cell receptor beta chains from the same sample are listed, as sequenced in a study of long-term antiretroviral therapy in people with HIV. Investigators performed immunoSEQ version v3.0 at survey level. Using immunoSEQ multiplex PCR, the repertoire was profiled, and TCRdb retains in-frame clones only, with some absent. Among about 32,000 clones listed, about 97% were seen once. The sequenced sample was unsorted PBMCs, obtained 7.6 years after starting antiretroviral therapy. Source of these receptors: a man aged 30 to 45 with HIV.

The chain combines TRBV19 with TRBJ2-7; D may be TRBD2 (5 bases). Germline V CDR1 and CDR2: LNHDA, SQIVND (reference sequence). The V gene lost 3 bases and the J gene lost 5 bases, with 8 bases spanning the gap. This CDR3 spans 12 amino acids. This chain's CDR3 is CASSMSGNEQYF. In nucleotides, the CDR3 is TGTGCCAGTAGTATGTCGGGGAACGAGCAGTACTTC.

The chain joins TRBV19 to TRBJ2-7; possible D gene TRBD2, 5 bases. Germline lookup yields CDR1 LNHDA and CDR2 SQIVND (reference sequence). The CDR3 sequence is 13 residues long. V lost 6 bases to trimming and J lost 2 bases, with 11 bases between them. The CDR3 sequence: CASSAGRPYEQYF. Written as DNA, the CDR3 is TGTGCCAGTAGCGCTGGGAGACCCTACGAGCAGTACTTC.

This CDR3 reads CASSFTGDRNEQFF. CDR3 DNA: TGCGCCAGCAGCTTCACAGGGGATCGGAATGAGCAGTTCTTC. This chain uses TRBV5-1 with TRBJ2-1, with 7 nucleotides matching TRBD1. Germline assignment: CDR1 SGHRS and CDR2 YFSETQ. This CDR3 contains 14 residues. V shed 2 bases, J shed 7 bases, and the junction held 6 bases outside the gene matches.

The chain recombines TRBV9 with TRBJ2-7; possibly TRBD1 for D (6 bases). Trimming shortened V by 6 bases and J by 0 bases, and 16 bases separated the two germline ends. Germline V gene sequence: CDR1 SGDLS, CDR2 YYNGEE. CDR3 size: 15 residues. CDR3: CASNSGVGPSYEQYF. The CDR3 DNA reads as TGTGCCAGCAACTCAGGGGTCGGGCCCTCCTACGAGCAGTACTTC.

The genes are TRBV6-6 and TRBJ1-1; TRBD1 might be the D (6 bases). Germline assignment: CDR1 MNHNY and CDR2 SVGAGI (reference sequence). The CDR3 sequence is 15 residues long. The V end lost 4 bases, the J end lost 4 bases, and 16 bases lay between the germline ends. CDR3 in DNA: TGTGCCAGCAGTTCACCTGACAGGTTAAGCACTGAAGCTTTCTTT. Its protein product is CASSSPDRLSTEAFF.

CDR3 coding DNA: TGCGCCAGCAGCCCGGGATCACAACCGGGGGTAGGGACCCAGTACTTC. Translation gives CASSPGSQPGVGTQYF. The chain combines TRBV5-1 with TRBJ2-5; D perhaps matches TRBD2 (6 bases). From germline, CDR1 is SGHRS and CDR2 YFSETQ. The CDR3 consists of 16 residues. V gave up 4 bases and J gave up 7 bases, with 23 bases separating them.

With respect to this clone: Germline is not matched at one junction end, which may reflect a read error. The chain recombines TRBV7-7 with TRBJ2-1; 7 nucleotides agree with TRBD2. The germline V gene has CDR1 SSHAT and CDR2 FNYEAQ (reference sequence). This CDR3 is built from 14 residues. The DNA for the CDR3 is TGTGCTAGCAGCTTTGCGGGAGATGTGACTGAGCAGTTCTTC. Translated: CASSFAGDVTEQFF.

This chain links TRBV27 with TRBJ2-1, with 10 positions matching TRBD2. There are 17 residues in the CDR3. The V and J ends lost 8 bases and 0 bases, in that order; junction bases with no gene match: 10. CDR1 MNHEY and CDR2 SMNVEV come from the germline V gene (reference sequence). The CDR3 loop is CASRASGGTSSYNEQFF. The CDR3 DNA reads as TGTGCCAGCCGGGCTAGCGGGGGCACTAGCTCCTACAATGAGCAGTTCTTC.

V and J are TRBV13 and TRBJ2-2; TRBD2 matches 11 bases. The junction had 6 bases not matched to a gene; V was cut back by 2 bases and J by 7 bases. The CDR3 spans 16 residues. Germline CDR1 PRHDT, CDR2 FYEKMQ (reference sequence). The chain's CDR3 is CASSLLLAGASGELFF. The CDR3 coding sequence is TGTGCCAGCAGCTTATTACTAGCGGGGGCGAGCGGGGAGCTGTTTTTT. Based on the CDR3 plus reference TRBV13 and TRBJ2-2, the full variable domain is AAGVIQSPRHLIKEKRETATLKCYPIPRHDTVYWYQQGPGQDPQFLISFYEKMQSDKGSIPDRFSAQQFSDYHSELNMSSLELGDSALYFCASSLLLAGASGELFFGEGSRLTVL.

The chain is built from TRBV27 and TRBJ1-5, with TRBD1 identical over 12 bases. Trimming at V came to 5 bases and at J to 6 bases, leaving 14 bases not matched to a gene. CDR1 is MNHEY, CDR2 SMNVEV, per germline (reference sequence). The length of the CDR3 is 18 residues. This chain's CDR3 is CASSPIGTGGGGGQPQHF. CDR3 DNA: TGTGCCAGCAGTCCAATTGGGACAGGGGGCGGTGGTGGTCAGCCCCAGCATTTT.

About this clone itself: At the DNA level, this CDR3 is encoded by other sequences in the same sample as well. This chain connects TRBV7-2 to TRBJ2-7; weak D call: TRBD2 (6 bases). Trimming removed 1 base at V and 1 base at J, with 8 bases between. Germline V gene data show CDR1 as SGHTA and CDR2 as FQGNSA. The CDR3 runs to 14 residues. CDR3 residues: CASSLGLGSYEQYF. The CDR3 DNA reads as TGTGCCAGCAGCTTAGGACTAGGGTCCTACGAGCAGTACTTC. The full variable domain, rest sourced from reference TRBV7-2 and TRBJ2-7, is GAGVSQSPSNKVTEKGKDVELRCDPISGHTALYWYRQSLGQGLEFLIYFQGNSAPDKSGLPSDRFSAERTGGSVSTLTIQRTQQEDSAVYLCASSLGLGSYEQYFGPGTRLTVT.

This sequence joins TRBV30 and TRBJ1-5; D perhaps matches TRBD1 (5 bases). Germline CDR1 GTSNPN, CDR2 SVGIG (reference sequence). The CDR3 consists of 13 residues. With 2 bases removed from V and 4 bases from J, the gap between germline ends came to 9 bases. The CDR3 here is CAWSSGGNQPQHF. DNA of the CDR3: TGTGCCTGGAGTTCGGGGGGGAATCAGCCCCAGCATTTT. The full variable domain, completed using reference TRBV30 and TRBJ1-5, is SQTIHQWPATLVQPVGSPLSLECTVEGTSNPNLYWYRQAAGRGLQLLFYSVGIGQISSEVPQNLSASRPQDRQFILSSKKLLLSDSGFYLCAWSSGGNQPQHFGDGTRLSIL.

V usage is TRBV7-2 and J usage is TRBJ1-1; TRBD1 matches 8 bases. CDR1 and CDR2 from the germline V gene are SGHTA and FQGNSA. The CDR3 contains 12 residues. The trim removed 4 bases at V and 10 bases at J, leaving 5 bases unmatched. Written as DNA, the CDR3 is TGTGCCAGCAGCTCAGGGGGCGGAAGAGCTTTCTTT. Encoded protein: CASSSGGGRAFF.

CDR3 DNA: TGTGCCAGCTCACCAGGACCAGGGGATGGCTACACCTTC. The encoded protein is CASSPGPGDGYTF. The rearrangement joins TRBV18 to TRBJ1-2; D possibly corresponds to TRBD1 (6 bases). V shed 2 bases and J shed 6 bases, with 10 bases lying between them. CDR3 size: 13 residues. From germline, CDR1 is KGHSH and CDR2 LQKENI.

The V gene is TRBV6-6, the J gene TRBJ1-6, with D hard to call. Trimming pared 2 bases from V and 7 bases from J, leaving 9 bases between. The germline V gene has CDR1 MNHNY and CDR2 SVGAGI (reference sequence). This CDR3 comprises 14 residues. CDR3 amino acids: CASSYRVWNSPLHF. The CDR3 DNA reads as TGTGCCAGCAGTTACAGGGTTTGGAATTCACCCCTCCACTTT.